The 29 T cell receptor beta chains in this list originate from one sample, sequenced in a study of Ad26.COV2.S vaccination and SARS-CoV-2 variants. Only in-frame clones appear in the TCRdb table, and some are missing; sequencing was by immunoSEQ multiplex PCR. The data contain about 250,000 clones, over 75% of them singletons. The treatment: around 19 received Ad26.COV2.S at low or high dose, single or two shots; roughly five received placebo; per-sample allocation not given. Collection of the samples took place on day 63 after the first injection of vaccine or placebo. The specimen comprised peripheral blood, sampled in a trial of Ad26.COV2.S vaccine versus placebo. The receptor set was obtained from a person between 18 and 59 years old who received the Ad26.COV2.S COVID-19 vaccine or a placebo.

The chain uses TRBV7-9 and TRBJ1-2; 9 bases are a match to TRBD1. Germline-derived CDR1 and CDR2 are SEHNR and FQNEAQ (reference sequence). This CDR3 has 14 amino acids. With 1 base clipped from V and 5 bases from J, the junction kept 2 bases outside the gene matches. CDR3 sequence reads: CASSLEGTGYGYTF. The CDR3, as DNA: TGTGCCAGCAGCTTAGAAGGGACAGGGTATGGCTACACCTTC.

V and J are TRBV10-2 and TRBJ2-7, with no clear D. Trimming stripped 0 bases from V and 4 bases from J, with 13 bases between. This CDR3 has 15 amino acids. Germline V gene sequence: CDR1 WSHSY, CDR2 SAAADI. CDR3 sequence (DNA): TGCGCCAGCAGTGAGTCTGGTAGTCAGAGATACGAGCAGTACTTC. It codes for CASSESGSQRYEQYF.

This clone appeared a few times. CDR3 DNA sequence: TGTGCCAGTAGTCTAGGGGCTCCTGGTTCTAATCAGCCCCAGCATTTT. This sequence encodes CASSLGAPGSNQPQHF. The V and J genes are TRBV19 and TRBJ1-5; a weak D match, TRBD1 (5 bases). The CDR3 sequence is 16 residues long. Germline-derived CDR1 and CDR2 are LNHDA and SQIVND (reference sequence). V was pared by 5 bases and J by 4 bases, with 18 bases between.

CDR3 sequence (DNA): TGTGCCAGCAGCCCCGTGGGGGGGGAGCACGAGCAGTACTTC. Protein sequence: CASSPVGGEHEQYF. The gene calls are TRBV9 and TRBJ2-7; 7 nucleotides align to TRBD2. The V and J ends lost 4 bases and 5 bases, in that order; junction bases with no gene match: 9. The CDR3 has 14 residues. From germline, CDR1 is SGDLS and CDR2 YYNGEE.

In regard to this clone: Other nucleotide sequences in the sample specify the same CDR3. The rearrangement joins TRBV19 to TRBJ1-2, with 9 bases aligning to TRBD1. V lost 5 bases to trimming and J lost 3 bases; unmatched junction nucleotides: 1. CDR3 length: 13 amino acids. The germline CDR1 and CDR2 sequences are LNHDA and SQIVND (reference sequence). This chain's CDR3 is CASSRDRDYGYTF. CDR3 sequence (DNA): TGTGCCAGTAGTCGGGACAGGGACTATGGCTACACCTTC.

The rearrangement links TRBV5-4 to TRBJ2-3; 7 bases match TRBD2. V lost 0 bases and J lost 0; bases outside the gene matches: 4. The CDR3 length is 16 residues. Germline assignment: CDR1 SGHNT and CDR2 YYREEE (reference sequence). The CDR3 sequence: CASSLVLAASTDTQYF. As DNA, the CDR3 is TGTGCCAGCAGCTTGGTTCTAGCGGCTAGCACAGATACGCAGTATTTT.

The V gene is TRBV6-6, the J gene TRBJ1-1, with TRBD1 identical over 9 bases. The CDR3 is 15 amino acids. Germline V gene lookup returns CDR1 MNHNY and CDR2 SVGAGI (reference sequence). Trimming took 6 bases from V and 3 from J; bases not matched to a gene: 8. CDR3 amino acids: CASSKTGQGDTEAFF. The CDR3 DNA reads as TGTGCCAGCAGCAAGACGGGACAGGGAGACACTGAAGCTTTCTTT.

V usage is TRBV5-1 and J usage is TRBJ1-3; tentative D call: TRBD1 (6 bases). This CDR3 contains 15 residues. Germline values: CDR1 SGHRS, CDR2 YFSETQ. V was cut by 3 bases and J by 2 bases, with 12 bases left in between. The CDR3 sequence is CASSSHGTTGNTIYF. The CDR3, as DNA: TGCGCCAGCAGCTCCCACGGGACAACTGGAAACACCATATATTTT.

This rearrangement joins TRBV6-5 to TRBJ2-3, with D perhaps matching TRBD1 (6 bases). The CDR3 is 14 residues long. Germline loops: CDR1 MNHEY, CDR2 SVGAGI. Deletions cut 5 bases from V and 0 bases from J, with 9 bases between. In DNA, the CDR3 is TGTGCCAGCAGTAGGGGGACCAGCACAGATACGCAGTATTTT. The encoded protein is CASSRGTSTDTQYF.

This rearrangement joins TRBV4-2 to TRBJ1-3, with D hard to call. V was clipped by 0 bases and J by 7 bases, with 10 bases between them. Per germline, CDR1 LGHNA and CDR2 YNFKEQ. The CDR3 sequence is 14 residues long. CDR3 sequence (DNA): TGTGCCAGCAGCCAAGAAACAGAGGGTAACACCATATATTTT. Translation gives CASSQETEGNTIYF.

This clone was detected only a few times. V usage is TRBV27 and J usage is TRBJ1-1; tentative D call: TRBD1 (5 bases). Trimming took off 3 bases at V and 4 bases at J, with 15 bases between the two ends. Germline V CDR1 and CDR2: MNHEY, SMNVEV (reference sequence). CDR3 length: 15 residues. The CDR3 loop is CASSLESPGGTEAFF. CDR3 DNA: TGTGCCAGCAGTTTGGAATCCCCGGGGGGCACTGAAGCTTTCTTT.

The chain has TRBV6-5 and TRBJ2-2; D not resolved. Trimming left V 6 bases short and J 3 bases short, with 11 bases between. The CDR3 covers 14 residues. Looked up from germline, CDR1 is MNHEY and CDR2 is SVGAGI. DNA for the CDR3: TGTGCCAGCAGCCCAGGCGAGGACACCGGGGAGCTGTTTTTT. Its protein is CASSPGEDTGELFF.

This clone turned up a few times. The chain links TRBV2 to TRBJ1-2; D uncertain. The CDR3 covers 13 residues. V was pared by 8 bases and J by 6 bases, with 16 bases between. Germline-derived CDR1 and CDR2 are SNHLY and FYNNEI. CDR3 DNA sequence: TGTGCCAGCTCGGGCACCTTAGGCAATGGCTACACCTTC. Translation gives CASSGTLGNGYTF.

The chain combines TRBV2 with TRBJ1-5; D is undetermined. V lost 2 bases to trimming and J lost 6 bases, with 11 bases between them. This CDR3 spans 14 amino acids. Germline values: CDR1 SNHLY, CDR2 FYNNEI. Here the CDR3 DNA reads TGTGCCAGCAGTGAAATGCGGACGGTTCAGCCCCAGCATTTT. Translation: CASSEMRTVQPQHF.

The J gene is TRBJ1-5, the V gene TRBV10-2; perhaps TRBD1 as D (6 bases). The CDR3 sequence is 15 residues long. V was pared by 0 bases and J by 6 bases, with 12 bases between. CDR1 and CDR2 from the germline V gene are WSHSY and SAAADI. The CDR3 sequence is CASSESWSGAQPQHF. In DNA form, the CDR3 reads TGCGCCAGCAGTGAGTCGTGGTCAGGGGCTCAGCCCCAGCATTTT.

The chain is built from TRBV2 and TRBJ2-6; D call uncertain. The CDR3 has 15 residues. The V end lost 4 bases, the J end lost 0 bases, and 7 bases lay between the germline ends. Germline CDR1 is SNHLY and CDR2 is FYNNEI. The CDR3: CASSGLLSGANVLTF. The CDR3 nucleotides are TGTGCCAGCAGTGGACTGCTCTCTGGGGCCAACGTCCTGACTTTC.

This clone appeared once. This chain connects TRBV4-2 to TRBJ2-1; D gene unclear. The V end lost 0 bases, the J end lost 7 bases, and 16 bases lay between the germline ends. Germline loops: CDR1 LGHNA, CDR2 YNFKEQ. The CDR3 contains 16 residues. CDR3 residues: CASSQEVGDLSNEQFF. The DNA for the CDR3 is TGTGCCAGCAGCCAAGAGGTAGGAGACTTATCAAATGAGCAGTTCTTC.

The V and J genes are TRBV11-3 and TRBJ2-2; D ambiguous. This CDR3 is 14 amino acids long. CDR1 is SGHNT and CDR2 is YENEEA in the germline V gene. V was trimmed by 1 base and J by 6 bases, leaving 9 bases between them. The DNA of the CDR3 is TGTGCCAGCAGCTTAGGAACTCGGGCCGGGGAGCTGTTTTTT. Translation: CASSLGTRAGELFF.

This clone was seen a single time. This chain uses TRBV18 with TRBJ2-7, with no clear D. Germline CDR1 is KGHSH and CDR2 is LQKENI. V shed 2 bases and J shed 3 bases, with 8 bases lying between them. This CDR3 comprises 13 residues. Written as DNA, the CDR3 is TGTGCCAGCTCACCAAACGAGGTCTACGAGCAGTACTTC. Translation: CASSPNEVYEQYF.

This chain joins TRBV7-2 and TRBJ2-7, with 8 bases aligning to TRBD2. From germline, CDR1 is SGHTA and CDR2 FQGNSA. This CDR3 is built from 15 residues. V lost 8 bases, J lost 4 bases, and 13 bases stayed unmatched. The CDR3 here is CASSIGGVSVYEQYF. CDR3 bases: TGTGCCAGCTCTATCGGGGGGGTCTCAGTTTACGAGCAGTACTTC.

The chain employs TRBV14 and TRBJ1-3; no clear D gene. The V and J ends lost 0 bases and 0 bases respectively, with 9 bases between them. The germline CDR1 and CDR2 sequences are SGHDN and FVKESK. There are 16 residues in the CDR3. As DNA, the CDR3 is TGTGCCAGCAGCCAAGATCTGTGGCACTCTGGAAACACCATATATTTT. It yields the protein CASSQDLWHSGNTIYF.

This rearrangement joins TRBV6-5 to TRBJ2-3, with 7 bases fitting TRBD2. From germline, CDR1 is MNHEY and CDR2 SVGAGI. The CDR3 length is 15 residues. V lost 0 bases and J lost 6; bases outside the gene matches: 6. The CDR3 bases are TGTGCCAGCAGTTACTCGGGGAGGGCGTGGGATACGCAGTATTTT. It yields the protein CASSYSGRAWDTQYF.

CDR3 protein: CASSLGEAGPTEAFF. The CDR3 nucleotides read TGTGCCAGCAGCCTAGGGGAGGCAGGGCCCACTGAAGCTTTCTTT. The V gene is TRBV7-6, the J gene TRBJ1-1, with a weak D call TRBD1 (5 bases). Germline V lookup: CDR1 SGHVS, CDR2 FNYEAQ. Between the trimmed V and J ends, which lost 5 bases and 4 bases, there was a span of 17 bases. This CDR3 comprises 15 residues.

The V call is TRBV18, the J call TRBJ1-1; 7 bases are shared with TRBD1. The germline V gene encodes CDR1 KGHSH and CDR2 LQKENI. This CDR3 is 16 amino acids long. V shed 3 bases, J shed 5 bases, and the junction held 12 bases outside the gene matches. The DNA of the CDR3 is TGTGCCAGCTCACCGCCTTTAGGGCCAGGGGGTACTGAAGCTTTCTTT. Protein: CASSPPLGPGGTEAFF.

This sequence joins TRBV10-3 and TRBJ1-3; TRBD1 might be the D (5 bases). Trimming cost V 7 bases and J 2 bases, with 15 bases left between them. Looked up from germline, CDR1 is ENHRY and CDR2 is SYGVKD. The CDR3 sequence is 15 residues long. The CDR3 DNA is TGTGCCATCACCGAGGATACGGGACCTGGAAACACCATATATTTT. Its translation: CAITEDTGPGNTIYF.

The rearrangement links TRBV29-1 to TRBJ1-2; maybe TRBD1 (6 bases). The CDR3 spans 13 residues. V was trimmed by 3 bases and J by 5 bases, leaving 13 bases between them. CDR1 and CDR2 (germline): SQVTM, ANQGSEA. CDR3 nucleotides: TGCAGCGTTGACGGGGGGCTGTTTTATGGCTACACCTTC. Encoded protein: CSVDGGLFYGYTF.

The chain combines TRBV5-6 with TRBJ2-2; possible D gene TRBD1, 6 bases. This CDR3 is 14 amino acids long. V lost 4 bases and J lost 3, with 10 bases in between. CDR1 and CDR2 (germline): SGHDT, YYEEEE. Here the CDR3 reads CASSPGHHTGELFF. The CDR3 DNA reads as TGTGCCAGCAGCCCGGGACACCACACCGGGGAGCTGTTTTTT. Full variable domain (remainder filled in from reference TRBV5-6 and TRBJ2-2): DAGVTQSPTHLIKTRGQQVTLRCSPKSGHDTVSWYQQALGQGPQFIFQYYEEEERQRGNFPDRFSGHQFPNYSSELNVNALLLGDSALYLCASSPGHHTGELFFGEGSRLTVL.

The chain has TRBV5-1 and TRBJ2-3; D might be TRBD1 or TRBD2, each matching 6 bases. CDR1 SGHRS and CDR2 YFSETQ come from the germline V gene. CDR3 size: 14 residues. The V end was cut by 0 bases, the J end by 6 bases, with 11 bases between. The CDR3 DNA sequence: TGCGCCAGCAGCTTGGACGGGGGCAGGGATACGCAGTATTTT. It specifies CASSLDGGRDTQYF.

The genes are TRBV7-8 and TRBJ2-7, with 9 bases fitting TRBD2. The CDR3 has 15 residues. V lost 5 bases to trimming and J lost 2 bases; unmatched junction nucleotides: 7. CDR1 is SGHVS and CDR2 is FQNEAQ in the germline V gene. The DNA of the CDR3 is TGTGCCAGCAGCGCCCTCGCGGGGGGGACCTACGAGCAGTACTTC. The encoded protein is CASSALAGGTYEQYF.